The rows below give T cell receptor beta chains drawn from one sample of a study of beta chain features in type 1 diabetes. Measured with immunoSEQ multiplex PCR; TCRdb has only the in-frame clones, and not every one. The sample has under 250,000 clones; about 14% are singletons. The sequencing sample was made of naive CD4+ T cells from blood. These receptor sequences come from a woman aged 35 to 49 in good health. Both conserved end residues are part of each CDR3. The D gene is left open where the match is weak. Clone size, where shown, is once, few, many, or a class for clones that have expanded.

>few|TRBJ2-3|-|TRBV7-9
CASSYKRLTDTQYF
TGTGCCAGCAGCTATAAGAGGCTCACAGATACGCAGTATTTT
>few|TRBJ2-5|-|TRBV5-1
CASSIGSSETQYF
TGCGCCAGCAGCATCGGTAGCAGCGAGACCCAGTACTTC
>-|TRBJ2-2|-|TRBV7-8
CASSSGEIGGELFF
TGTGCCAGCAGCTCAGGGGAGATAGGCGGGGAGCTGTTTTTT
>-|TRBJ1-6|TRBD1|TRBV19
CASQQGTYNSPLHF
TGTGCCAGCCAACAGGGGACCTATAATTCACCCCTCCACTTT
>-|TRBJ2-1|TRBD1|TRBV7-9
CASAGQGINEQFF
TGTGCCAGCGCGGGACAGGGGATTAATGAGCAGTTCTTC
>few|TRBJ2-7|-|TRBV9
CASSASGEVYEQYF
TGTGCCAGCAGCGCTTCAGGGGAAGTCTACGAGCAGTACTTC
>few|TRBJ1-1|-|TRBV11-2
CASSFSGRGEAFF
TGTGCCAGCAGCTTCTCAGGGCGGGGTGAAGCTTTCTTT
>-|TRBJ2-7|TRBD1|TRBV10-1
CASSEVGQGLGYEQYF
TGCGCCAGCAGTGAGGTCGGACAGGGACTCGGCTACGAGCAGTACTTC
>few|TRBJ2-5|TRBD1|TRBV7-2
CASSGGQYQETQYF
TGTGCCAGCAGCGGGGGACAGTACCAAGAGACCCAGTACTTC
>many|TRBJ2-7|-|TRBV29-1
CSVEGVGASSYEQYF
TGCAGCGTTGAAGGGGTAGGGGCTAGCTCCTACGAGCAGTACTTC
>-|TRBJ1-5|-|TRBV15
CATSRAGGTTQPQHF
TGTGCCACCAGCAGAGCCGGGGGGACAACTCAGCCCCAGCATTTT
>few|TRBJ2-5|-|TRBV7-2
CASSPQGSATQYF
TGTGCCAGCAGCCCCCAGGGGAGCGCGACCCAGTACTTC
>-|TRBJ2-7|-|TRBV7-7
CASSPQGPRPLYEQYF
TGTGCCAGCAGTCCTCAGGGTCCCCGTCCTTTATACGAGCAGTACTTC
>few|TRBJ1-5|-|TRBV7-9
CASSLAGGANQPQHF
TGTGCCAGCAGCTTAGCTGGGGGGGCGAATCAGCCCCAGCATTTT
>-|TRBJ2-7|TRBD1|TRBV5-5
CASRQGNYEQYF
TGTGCCAGCAGACAGGGGAACTACGAGCAGTACTTC
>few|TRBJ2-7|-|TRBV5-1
CASSPLGLNEQYF
TGCGCCAGCAGCCCCCTCGGGTTGAACGAGCAGTACTTC
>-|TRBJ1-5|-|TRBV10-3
CAIKAGGEEPQHF
TGTGCCATCAAGGCCGGAGGGGAAGAGCCCCAGCATTTT
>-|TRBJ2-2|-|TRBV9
CASSPAPGTGELFF
TGTGCCAGCAGCCCGGCTCCGGGCACCGGGGAGCTGTTTTTT
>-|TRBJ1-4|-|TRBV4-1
CASSLVDRNEKLFF
TGCGCCAGCAGCCTCGTAGACAGAAATGAAAAACTGTTTTTT
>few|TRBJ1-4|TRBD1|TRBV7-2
CASSRNRGANEKLFF
TGTGCCAGCAGCCGTAACAGGGGGGCTAATGAAAAACTGTTTTTT
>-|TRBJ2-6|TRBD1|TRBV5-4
CASSLGGTVGAGANVLTF
TGTGCCAGCAGCTTGGGTGGGACAGTTGGGGCTGGGGCCAACGTCCTGACTTTC
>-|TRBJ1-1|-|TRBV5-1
CASSFGGDTEAFF
TGCGCCAGCAGTTTTGGGGGGGACACTGAAGCTTTCTTT
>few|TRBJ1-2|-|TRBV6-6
CASSQQNTNYGYTF
TGTGCCAGCAGCCAACAGAATACGAACTATGGCTACACCTTC
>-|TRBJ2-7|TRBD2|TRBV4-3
CASSPSSATSPSSYEQYF
TGCGCCAGCAGCCCCAGTTCCGCGACTAGCCCTAGCTCCTACGAGCAGTACTTC
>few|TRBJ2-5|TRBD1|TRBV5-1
CASSLQGLETQYF
TGCGCCAGCAGCTTACAGGGGTTAGAGACCCAGTACTTC
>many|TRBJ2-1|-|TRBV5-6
CASSFSYNEQFF
TGTGCCAGCAGCTTCTCGTACAATGAGCAGTTCTTC
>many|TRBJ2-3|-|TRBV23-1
CASSQSRAGYTDTQYF
TGCGCCAGCAGTCAATCGCGGGCTGGATACACAGATACGCAGTATTTT
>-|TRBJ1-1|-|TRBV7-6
CASSSQQNTEAFF
TGTGCCAGCAGCTCCCAACAGAACACTGAAGCTTTCTTT
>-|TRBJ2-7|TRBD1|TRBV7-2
CASVPHTDRSYEQYF
TGTGCCAGCGTACCTCATACGGACAGGTCCTACGAGCAGTACTTC
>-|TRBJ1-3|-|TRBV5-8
CASSLTGHNSGNTIYF
TGTGCCAGCAGCTTGACGGGACACAACTCTGGAAACACCATATATTTT
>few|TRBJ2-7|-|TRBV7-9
CASSLPGRGYEQYF
TGTGCCAGCAGCTTGCCCGGAAGGGGGTACGAGCAGTACTTC
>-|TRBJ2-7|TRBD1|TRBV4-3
CASSQQGQSPYEQYF
TGCGCCAGCAGCCAACAGGGACAGTCCCCCTACGAGCAGTACTTC
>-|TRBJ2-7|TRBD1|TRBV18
CASSPPRGQAYEQYF
TGTGCCAGCTCACCACCGCGGGGACAGGCCTACGAGCAGTACTTC
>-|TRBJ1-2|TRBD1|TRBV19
CASTADRGGGGYTF
TGTGCCAGTACCGCGGACAGGGGCGGAGGAGGCTACACCTTC
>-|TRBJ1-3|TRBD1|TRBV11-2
CASSLNRGLTGNTIYF
TGTGCCAGCAGCTTAAACAGGGGTCTGACTGGAAACACCATATATTTT
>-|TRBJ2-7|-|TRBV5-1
CASSFEGPNEQYF
TGCGCCAGCAGCTTCGAGGGCCCTAACGAGCAGTACTTC
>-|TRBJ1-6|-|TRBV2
CASSEQGRSPLHF
TGTGCCAGCAGTGAACAAGGGAGATCACCCCTCCACTTT
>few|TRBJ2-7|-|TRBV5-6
CASSPAGLPFKYEQYF
TGTGCCAGCAGCCCGGCGGGACTCCCCTTTAAGTACGAGCAGTACTTC
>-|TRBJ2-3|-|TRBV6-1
CASSPQSSRGDTQYF
TGTGCCAGCAGTCCTCAGAGTTCCAGGGGAGATACGCAGTATTTT
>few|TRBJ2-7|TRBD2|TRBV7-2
CASSFSGVKPYEQYF
TGTGCCAGCAGCTTTAGCGGGGTAAAGCCCTACGAGCAGTACTTC
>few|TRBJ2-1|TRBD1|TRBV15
CATSRDSGTGGPKQFF
TGTGCCACCAGCAGAGATTCCGGGACAGGGGGACCTAAGCAGTTCTTC
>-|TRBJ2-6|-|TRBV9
CASSPQTATGPSGANVLTF
TGTGCCAGCAGCCCTCAGACAGCGACCGGCCCGTCTGGGGCCAACGTCCTGACTTTC
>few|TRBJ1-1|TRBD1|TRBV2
CASNWDRGDTEAFF
TGTGCCAGCAATTGGGACAGGGGGGACACTGAAGCTTTCTTT
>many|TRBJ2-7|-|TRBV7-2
CASSLNYEQYF
TGTGCCAGCAGCCTTAACTACGAGCAGTACTTC
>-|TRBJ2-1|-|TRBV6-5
CASRAQGRRRNEQFF
TGTGCCAGCAGAGCACAGGGTCGCCGACGCAATGAGCAGTTCTTC
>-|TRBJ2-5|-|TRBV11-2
CASSLGTSPWETQYF
TGTGCCAGCAGCTTAGGGACATCTCCTTGGGAGACCCAGTACTTC
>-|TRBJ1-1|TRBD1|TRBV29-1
CSVHRQGMNTEAFF
TGCAGCGTGCACAGACAGGGGATGAACACTGAAGCTTTCTTT
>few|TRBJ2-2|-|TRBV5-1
CASSLQGRNTGELFF
TGCGCCAGCAGCTTACAGGGTCGGAACACCGGGGAGCTGTTTTTT
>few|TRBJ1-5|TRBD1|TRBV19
CAGGDRGSNQPQHF
TGTGCCGGAGGAGACAGGGGTAGCAATCAGCCCCAGCATTTT
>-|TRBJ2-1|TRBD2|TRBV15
CATSTSGGVSYNEQFF
TGTGCCACCAGCACTAGCGGGGGCGTCTCCTACAATGAGCAGTTCTTC
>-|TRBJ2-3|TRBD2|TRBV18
CASSQTSGTDTQYF
TGTGCCAGCTCACAGACTAGCGGAACAGATACGCAGTATTTT
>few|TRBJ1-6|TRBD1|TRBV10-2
CASSEPTTGFGSPLHF
TGCGCCAGCAGTGAGCCTACGACAGGGTTTGGTTCACCCCTCCACTTT
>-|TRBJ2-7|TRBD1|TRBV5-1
CASSSGTGTGAEQYF
TGCGCCAGCAGCTCGGGGACCGGGACAGGGGCAGAGCAGTACTTC
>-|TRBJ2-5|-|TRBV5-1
CASSLRSRETQYF
TGCGCCAGCAGCTTGCGGTCGCGGGAGACCCAGTACTTC
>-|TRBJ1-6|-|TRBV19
CASSGSRSGSPTLHF
TGTGCCAGTAGTGGGTCCCGATCGGGGTCCCCCACCCTCCACTTT
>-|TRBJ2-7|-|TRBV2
CASSELGADPNF
TGTGCCAGCAGTGAGTTGGGGGCAGATCCGAACTTC
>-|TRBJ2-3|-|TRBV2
CASSRSTQYF
TGTGCCAGCAGCCGTAGTACGCAGTATTTT
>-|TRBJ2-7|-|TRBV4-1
CASSPSQGRNYEQYF
TGCGCCAGCAGCCCCAGCCAGGGGCGAAATTACGAGCAGTACTTC
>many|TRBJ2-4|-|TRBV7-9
CASSLGSLAKNIQYF
TGTGCCAGCAGCTTGGGCAGTCTAGCCAAAAACATTCAGTACTTC